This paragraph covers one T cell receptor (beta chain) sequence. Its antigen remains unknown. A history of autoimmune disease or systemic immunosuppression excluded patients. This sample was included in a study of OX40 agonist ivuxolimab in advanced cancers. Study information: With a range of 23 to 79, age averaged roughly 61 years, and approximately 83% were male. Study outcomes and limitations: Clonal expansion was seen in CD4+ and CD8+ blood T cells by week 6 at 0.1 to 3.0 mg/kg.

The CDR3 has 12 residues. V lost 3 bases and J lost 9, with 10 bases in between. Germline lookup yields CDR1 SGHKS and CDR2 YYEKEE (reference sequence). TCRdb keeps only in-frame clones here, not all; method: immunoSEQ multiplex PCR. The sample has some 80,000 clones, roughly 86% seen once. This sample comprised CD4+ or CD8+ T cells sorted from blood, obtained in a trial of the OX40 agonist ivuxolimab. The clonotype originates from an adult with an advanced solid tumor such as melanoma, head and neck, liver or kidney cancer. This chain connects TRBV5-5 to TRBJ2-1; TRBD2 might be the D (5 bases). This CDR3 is CASSSSAVEQFF. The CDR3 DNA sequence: TGTGCCAGCAGCTCATCAGCGGTTGAGCAGTTCTTC.